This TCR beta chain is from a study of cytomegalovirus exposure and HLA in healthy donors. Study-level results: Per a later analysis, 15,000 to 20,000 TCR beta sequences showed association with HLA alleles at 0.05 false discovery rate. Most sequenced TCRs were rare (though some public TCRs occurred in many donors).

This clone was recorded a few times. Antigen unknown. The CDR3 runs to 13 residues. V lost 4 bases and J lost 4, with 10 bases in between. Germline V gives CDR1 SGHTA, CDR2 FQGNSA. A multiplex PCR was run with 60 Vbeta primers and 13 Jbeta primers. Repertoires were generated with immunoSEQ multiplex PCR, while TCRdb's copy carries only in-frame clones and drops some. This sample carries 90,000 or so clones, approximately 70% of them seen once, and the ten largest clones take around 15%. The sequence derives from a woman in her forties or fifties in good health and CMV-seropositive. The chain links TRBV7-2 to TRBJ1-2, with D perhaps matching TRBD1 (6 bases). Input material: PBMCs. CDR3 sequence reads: CASSSTGFYGYTF. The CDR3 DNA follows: TGTGCCAGCAGCTCGACAGGATTCTATGGCTACACCTTC.